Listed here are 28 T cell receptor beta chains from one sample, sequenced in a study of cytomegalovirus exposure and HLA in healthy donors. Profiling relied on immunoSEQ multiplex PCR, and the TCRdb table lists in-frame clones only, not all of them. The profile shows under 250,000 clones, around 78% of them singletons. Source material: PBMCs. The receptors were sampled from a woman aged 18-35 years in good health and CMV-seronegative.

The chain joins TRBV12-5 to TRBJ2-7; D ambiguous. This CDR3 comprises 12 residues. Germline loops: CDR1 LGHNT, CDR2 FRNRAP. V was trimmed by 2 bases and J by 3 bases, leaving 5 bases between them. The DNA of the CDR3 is TGTGCTAGTGGTTTGTCCATCTACGAGCAGTACTTC. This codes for CASGLSIYEQYF.

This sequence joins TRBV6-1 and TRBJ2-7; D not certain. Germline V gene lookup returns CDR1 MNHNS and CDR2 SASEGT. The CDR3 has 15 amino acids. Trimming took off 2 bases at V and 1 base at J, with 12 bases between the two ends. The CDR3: CASSETVTLSYEQYF. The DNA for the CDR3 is TGTGCCAGCAGTGAAACGGTGACGTTATCCTACGAGCAGTACTTC.

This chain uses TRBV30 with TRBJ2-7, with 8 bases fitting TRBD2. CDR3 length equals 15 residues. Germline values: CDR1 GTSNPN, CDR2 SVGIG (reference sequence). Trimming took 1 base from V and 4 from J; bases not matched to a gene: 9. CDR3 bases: TGTGCCTGGAGTGAAAACGGGAGGGCCAGTTACGAGCAGTACTTC. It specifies CAWSENGRASYEQYF.

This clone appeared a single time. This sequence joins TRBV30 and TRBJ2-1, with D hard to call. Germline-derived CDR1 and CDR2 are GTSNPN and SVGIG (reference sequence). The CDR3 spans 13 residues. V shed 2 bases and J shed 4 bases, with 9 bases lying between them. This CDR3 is CAWSRAGYNEQFF. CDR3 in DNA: TGTGCCTGGAGTCGGGCAGGTTACAATGAGCAGTTCTTC.

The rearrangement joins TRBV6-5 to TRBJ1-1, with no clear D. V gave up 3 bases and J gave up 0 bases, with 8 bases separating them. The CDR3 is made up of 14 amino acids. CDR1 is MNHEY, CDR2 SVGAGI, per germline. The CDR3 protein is CASSYGRMNTEAFF. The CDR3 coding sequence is TGTGCCAGCAGTTATGGCAGGATGAACACTGAAGCTTTCTTT.

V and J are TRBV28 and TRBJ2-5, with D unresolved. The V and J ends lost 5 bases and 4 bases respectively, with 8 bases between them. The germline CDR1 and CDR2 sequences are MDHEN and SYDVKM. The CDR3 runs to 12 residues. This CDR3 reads CASSDPGETQYF. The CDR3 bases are TGTGCCAGCAGTGACCCCGGAGAGACCCAGTACTTC. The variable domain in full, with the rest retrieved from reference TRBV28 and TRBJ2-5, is DVKVTQSSRYLVKRTGEKVFLECVQDMDHENMFWYRQDPGLGLRLIYFSYDVKMKEKGDIPEGYSVSREKKERFSLILESASTNQTSMYLCASSDPGETQYFGPGTRLLVL.

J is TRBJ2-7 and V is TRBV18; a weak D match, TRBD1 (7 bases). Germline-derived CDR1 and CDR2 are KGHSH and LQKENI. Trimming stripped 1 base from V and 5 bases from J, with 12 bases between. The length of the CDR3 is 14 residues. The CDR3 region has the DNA TGTGCCAGCTCACCACAAGGGGGCGGGGACGAGCAGTACTTC. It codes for CASSPQGGGDEQYF.

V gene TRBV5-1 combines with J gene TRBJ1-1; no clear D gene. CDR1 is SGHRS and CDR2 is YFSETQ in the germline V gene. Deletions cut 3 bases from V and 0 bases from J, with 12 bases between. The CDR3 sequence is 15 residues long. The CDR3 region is CASSSELTLNTEAFF. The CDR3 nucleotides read TGCGCCAGCAGCTCCGAACTGACACTGAACACTGAAGCTTTCTTT.

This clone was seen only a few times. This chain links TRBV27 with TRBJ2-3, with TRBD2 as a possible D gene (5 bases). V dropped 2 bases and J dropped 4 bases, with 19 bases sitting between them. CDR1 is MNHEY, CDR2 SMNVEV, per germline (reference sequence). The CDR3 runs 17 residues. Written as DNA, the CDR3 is TGTGCCAGCAGTTTAAACGGCGTGACGGGGAGCCCAGATACGCAGTATTTT. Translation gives CASSLNGVTGSPDTQYF.

CDR3 in DNA: TGTGCCAGCAAGCTACAGATGAACACTGAAGCTTTCTTT. This gives the protein CASKLQMNTEAFF. V gene TRBV6-5 combines with J gene TRBJ1-1; D is undetermined. This CDR3 spans 13 amino acids. Germline-derived CDR1 and CDR2 are MNHEY and SVGAGI. V was shortened by 7 bases and J by 0 bases, with 9 bases between the two germline ends.

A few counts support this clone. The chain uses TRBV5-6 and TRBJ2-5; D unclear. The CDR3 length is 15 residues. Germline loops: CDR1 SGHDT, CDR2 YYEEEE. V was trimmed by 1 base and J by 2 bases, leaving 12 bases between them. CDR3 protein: CASSLYSLGQETQYF. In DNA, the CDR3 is TGTGCCAGCAGCTTGTATTCTCTGGGGCAAGAGACCCAGTACTTC.

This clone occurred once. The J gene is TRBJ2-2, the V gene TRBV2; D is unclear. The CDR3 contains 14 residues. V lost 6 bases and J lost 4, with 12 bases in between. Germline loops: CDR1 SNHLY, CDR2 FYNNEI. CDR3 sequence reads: CASSAARATGELFF. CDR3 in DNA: TGTGCCAGCAGCGCCGCACGTGCCACCGGGGAGCTGTTTTTT. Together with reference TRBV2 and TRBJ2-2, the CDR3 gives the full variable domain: EPEVTQTPSHQVTQMGQEVILRCVPISNHLYFYWYRQILGQKVEFLVSFYNNEISEKSEIFDDQFSVERPDGSNFTLKIRSTKLEDSAMYFCASSAARATGELFFGEGSRLTVL.

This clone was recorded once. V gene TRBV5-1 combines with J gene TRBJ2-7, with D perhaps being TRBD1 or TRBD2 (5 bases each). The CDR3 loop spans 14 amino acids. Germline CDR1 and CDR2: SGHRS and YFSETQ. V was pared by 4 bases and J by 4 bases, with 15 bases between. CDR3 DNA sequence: TGCGCCAGCAGCGAGGAGGCAGGGCGGTACGAGCAGTACTTC. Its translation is CASSEEAGRYEQYF.

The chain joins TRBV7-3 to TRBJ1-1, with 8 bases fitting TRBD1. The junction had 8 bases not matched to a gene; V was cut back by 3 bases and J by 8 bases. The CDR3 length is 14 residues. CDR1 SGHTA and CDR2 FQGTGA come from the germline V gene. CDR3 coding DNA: TGTGCCAGCAGCTTCCCGGGACAGGACTTGGAAGCTTTCTTT. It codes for CASSFPGQDLEAFF. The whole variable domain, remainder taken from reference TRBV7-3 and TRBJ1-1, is GAGVSQTPSNKVTEKGKYVELRCDPISGHTALYWYRQSLGQGPEFLIYFQGTGAADDSGLPNDRFFAVRPEGSVSTLKIQRTERGDSAVYLCASSFPGQDLEAFFGQGTRLTVV.

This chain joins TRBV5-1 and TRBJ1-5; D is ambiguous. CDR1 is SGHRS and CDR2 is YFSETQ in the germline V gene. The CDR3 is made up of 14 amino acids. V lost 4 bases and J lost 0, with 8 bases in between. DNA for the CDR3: TGCGCCAGCAGCGCAGGCAATAGCAATCAGCCCCAGCATTTT. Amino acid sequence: CASSAGNSNQPQHF.

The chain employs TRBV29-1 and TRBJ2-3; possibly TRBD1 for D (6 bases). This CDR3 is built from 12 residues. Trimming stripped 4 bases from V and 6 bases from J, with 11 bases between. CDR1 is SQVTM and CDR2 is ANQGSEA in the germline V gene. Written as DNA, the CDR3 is TGCAGCGTTGTAGCAGGGGACGATACGCAGTATTTT. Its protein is CSVVAGDDTQYF.

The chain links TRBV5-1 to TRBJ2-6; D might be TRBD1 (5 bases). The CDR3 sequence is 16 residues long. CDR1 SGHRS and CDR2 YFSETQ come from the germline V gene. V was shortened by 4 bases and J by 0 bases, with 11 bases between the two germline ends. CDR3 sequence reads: CASSPDSSSGANVLTF. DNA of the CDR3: TGCGCCAGCAGCCCCGACAGTAGCTCTGGGGCCAACGTCCTGACTTTC.

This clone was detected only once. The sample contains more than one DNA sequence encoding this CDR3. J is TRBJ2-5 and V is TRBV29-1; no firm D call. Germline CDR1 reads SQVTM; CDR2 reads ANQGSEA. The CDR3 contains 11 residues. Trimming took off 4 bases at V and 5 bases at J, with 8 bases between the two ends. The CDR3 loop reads CSVGGEETQYF. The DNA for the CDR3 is TGCAGCGTTGGGGGTGAGGAGACCCAGTACTTC.

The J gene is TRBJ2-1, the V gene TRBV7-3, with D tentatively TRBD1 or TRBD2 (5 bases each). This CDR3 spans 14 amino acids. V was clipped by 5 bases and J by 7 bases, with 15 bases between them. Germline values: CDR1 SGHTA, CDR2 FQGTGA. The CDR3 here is CASSRDPPLNEQFF. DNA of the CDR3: TGTGCCAGCAGCAGGGACCCCCCACTAAATGAGCAGTTCTTC.

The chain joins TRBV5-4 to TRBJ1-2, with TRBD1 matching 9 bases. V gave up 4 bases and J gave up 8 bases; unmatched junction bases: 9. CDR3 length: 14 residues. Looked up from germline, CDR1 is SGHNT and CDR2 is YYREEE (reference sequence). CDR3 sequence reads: CASSTPGQGAGYTF. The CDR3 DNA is TGTGCCAGCAGCACTCCGGGACAGGGTGCCGGCTACACCTTC.

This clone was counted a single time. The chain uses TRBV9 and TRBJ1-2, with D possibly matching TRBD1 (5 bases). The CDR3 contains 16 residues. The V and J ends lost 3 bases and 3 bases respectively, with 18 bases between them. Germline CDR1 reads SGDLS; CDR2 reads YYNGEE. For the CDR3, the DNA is TGTGCCAGCAGCGCCGGTGGGGCAGGGCTTGACTATGGCTACACCTTC. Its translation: CASSAGGAGLDYGYTF.

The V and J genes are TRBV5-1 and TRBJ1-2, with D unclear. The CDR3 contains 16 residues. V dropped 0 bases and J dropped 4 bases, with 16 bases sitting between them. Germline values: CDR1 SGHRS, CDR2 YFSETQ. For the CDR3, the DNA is TGCGCCAGCAGCTTGGAGTACCCGGGAATGGGCTATGGCTACACCTTC. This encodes CASSLEYPGMGYGYTF.

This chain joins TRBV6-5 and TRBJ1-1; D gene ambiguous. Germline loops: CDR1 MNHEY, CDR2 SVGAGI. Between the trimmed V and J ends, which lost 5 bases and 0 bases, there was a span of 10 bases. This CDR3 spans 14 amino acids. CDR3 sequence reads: CASSNGRMNTEAFF. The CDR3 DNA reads TGTGCCAGCAGTAACGGACGGATGAACACTGAAGCTTTCTTT.

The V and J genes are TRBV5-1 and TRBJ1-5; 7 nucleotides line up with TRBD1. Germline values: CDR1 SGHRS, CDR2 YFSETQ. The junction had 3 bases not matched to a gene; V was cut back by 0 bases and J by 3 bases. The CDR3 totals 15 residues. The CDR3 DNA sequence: TGCGCCAGCAGCTTGGAGGGGGCGTTCAATCAGCCCCAGCATTTT. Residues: CASSLEGAFNQPQHF. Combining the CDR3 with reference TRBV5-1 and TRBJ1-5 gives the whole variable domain KAGVTQTPRYLIKTRGQQVTLSCSPISGHRSVSWYQQTPGQGLQFLFEYFSETQRNKGNFPGRFSGRQFSNSRSEMNVSTLELGDSALYLCASSLEGAFNQPQHFGDGTRLSIL.

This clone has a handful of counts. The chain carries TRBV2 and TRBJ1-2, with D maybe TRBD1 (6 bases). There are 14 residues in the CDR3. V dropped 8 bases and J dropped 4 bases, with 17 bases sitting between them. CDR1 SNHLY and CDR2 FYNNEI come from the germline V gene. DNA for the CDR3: TGTGCCAGCGTCCGCTACAGGGCCGCCTATGGCTACACCTTC. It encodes CASVRYRAAYGYTF.

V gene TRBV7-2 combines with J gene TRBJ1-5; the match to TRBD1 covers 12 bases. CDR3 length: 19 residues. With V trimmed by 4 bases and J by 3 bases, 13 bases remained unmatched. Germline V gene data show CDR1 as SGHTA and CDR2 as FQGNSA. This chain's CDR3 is CASSSGRDRGLYVNQPQHF. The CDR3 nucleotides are TGTGCCAGCAGCTCGGGCCGGGACAGGGGGCTTTATGTCAATCAGCCCCAGCATTTT.

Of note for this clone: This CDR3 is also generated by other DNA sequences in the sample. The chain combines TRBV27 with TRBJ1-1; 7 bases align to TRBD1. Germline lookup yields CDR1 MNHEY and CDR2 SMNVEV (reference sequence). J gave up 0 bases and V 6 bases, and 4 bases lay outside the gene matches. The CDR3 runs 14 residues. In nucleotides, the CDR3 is TGTGCCAGCAGGAGGACAGGCATGAACACTGAAGCTTTCTTT. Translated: CASRRTGMNTEAFF.

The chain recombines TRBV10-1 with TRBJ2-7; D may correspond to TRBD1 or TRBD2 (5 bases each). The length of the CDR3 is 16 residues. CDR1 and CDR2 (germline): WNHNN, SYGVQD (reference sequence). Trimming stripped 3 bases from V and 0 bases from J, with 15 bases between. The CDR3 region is CASSDLRDLSSYEQYF. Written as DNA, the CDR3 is TGCGCCAGCAGTGACCTACGGGACCTTAGCTCCTACGAGCAGTACTTC.